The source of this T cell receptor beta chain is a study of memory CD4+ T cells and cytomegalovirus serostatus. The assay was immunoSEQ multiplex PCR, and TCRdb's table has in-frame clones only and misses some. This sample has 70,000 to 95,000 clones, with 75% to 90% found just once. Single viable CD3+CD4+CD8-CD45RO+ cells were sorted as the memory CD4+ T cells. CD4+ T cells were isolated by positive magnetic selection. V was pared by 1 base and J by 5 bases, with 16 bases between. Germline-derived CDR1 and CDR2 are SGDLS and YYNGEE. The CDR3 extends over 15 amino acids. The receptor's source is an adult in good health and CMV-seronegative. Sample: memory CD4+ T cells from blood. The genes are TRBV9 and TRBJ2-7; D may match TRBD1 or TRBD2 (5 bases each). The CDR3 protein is CASSVTGNRFDEQYF. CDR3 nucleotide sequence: TGTGCCAGCAGCGTAACCGGGAACAGGTTCGACGAGCAGTACTTC.